The clone carrying this TCR beta chain came up once. Its matching antigen is unknown. This sample stems from a study of CD8 T cells in ankylosing spondylitis. Study-level points and caveats: Seemingly characteristic of ankylosing spondylitis blood was a TCR beta motif consisting of about 8 highly homologous variants. With a CD8+ phenotype, disease-linked clones were relatively rare in peripheral blood. From matched ankylosing spondylitis synovial fluid, disease-linked clones were reportedly recovered at significantly enriched levels.

Generation of TCR beta libraries employed quantitative 5'-RACE incorporating molecular barcodes. TCRdb re-analysed the 5' RACE reads in MiXCR, keeping a single row per CDR3 protein. The table records fewer than 400,000 distinct CDR3 sequences, about a fifth of them present only once. Sequenced sample: blood, either unsorted or a sorted T cell fraction (not recorded which). This receptor was identified in a male donor with ankylosing spondylitis.

DNA for the CDR3: TGTGCCAGCAGCCGACGGGGGGAGGAGCAGTACTTC. Amino acids: CASSRRGEEQYF. The chain couples TRBV7-9 to TRBJ2-7, with 7 bases aligning to TRBD2. CDR1 SEHNR and CDR2 FQNEAQ come from the germline V gene (reference sequence). The CDR3 has 12 residues. V was clipped by 5 bases and J by 7 bases; unmatched bases: 5.